The 4 T cell receptor beta chains presented below share a single source sample, sequenced in a study of human T cells and chemical hapten exposure. As for time point: patch test 1, 2 weeks after DPC sensitization. Sample treatment: therapeutic diphenylcyclopropenone sensitization with weekly scalp DPC. MiXCR, applied by TCRdb to the RACE reads, yields one record per CDR3 protein. The sample includes 150,000 or so distinct CDR3 sequences, about 15% seen only once; the top ten take 1.5% to 2%. The sequencing used whole blood, collected in connection with sensitization to the hapten diphenylcyclopropenone (DPC). The receptors derive from a woman aged 25 to 45 with alopecia areata. Some clones in this sample may be carry-over from other donors' samples.

This clonotype came up a few times. Here the CDR3 DNA reads TGTGCCACCAGCAGAGAAGGGGACAGCGAGGGCTACACCTTC. As protein: CATSREGDSEGYTF. The chain joins TRBV15 to TRBJ1-2, with 7 bases lining up with TRBD1. V trimming: 0 bases; J trimming: 8 bases; junction bases outside the gene matches: 6. CDR1 is LNHNV and CDR2 is YYDKDF in the germline V gene (reference sequence). CDR3 length: 14 amino acids.

This clonotype was detected once. The J gene is TRBJ1-2, the V gene TRBV4-1, with D tentatively TRBD1 (6 bases). The CDR3 is 14 amino acids. The V end lost 4 bases, the J end lost 4 bases, and 13 bases lay between the germline ends. Germline assignment: CDR1 MGHRA and CDR2 YSYEKL. In nucleotides, the CDR3 is TGCGCCAGCAGCCGAGCGGGGGCGGCCTATGGCTACACCTTC. Translated, it gives CASSRAGAAYGYTF.

The V gene is TRBV28, the J gene TRBJ1-1, with a weak D call TRBD1 (6 bases). Trimming took 3 bases from V and 6 from J, leaving 11 bases between them. The CDR3 covers 13 residues. Germline V gene lookup returns CDR1 MDHEN and CDR2 SYDVKM. The CDR3 spells CASSFTWGPEAFF. CDR3 nucleotide sequence: TGTGCCAGCAGTTTTACTTGGGGGCCTGAAGCTTTCTTT.

This clonotype came up many times. The rearrangement uses TRBV7-3 and TRBJ2-1, with a possible D match to TRBD1 (6 bases). Germline-derived CDR1 and CDR2 are SGHTA and FQGTGA. With 0 bases removed from V and 2 bases from J, the gap between germline ends came to 8 bases. The CDR3 consists of 15 residues. The CDR3 loop is CASSLTRDTYNEQFF. DNA for the CDR3: TGTGCCAGCAGCTTAACTAGGGACACCTACAATGAGCAGTTCTTC.